What follows is one T cell receptor beta chain and its context. The antigen is unknown. The source of the sample is a study of graft-versus-host responses after intestinal transplantation. Study-level information: The transplants performed in recipients were multivisceral, liver-intestinal, or isolated intestinal. Uniformly, recipients were administered anti-thymocyte globulin induction with subsequent tacrolimus and steroids for approximately 3 years. Whole-study findings and limits: Subjects displaying graft-donor T cell macrochimerism possessed elevated graft-versus-host to host-versus-graft clonal ratios inside allografts. GvH clones appeared in recipient marrow, some first in ileum or blood.

V lost 1 base, J lost 4 bases, and 7 bases stayed unmatched. The CDR3 is 15 residues long. CDR1 and CDR2 (germline): ENHRY, SYGVKD. TCRdb's copy holds only in-frame clones and misses some; the assay was immunoSEQ multiplex PCR. The table lists under 95,000 clones, roughly 90% of them singletons. The sequencing here drew on unstimulated CD8+ T cells sorted from spleen or lymph node cells, taken before intestinal transplant. The chain links TRBV10-3 to TRBJ2-7, with TRBD1 matching over 7 bases. The sequence was collected from a human donor who received an intestinal transplant. The DNA of the CDR3 is TGTGCCATCAGTGAGTTCGGGACAGCGAGTTACGAGCAGTACTTC. It encodes CAISEFGTASYEQYF.